This is a list of T cell receptor beta chains from one sample in a study of T cell clones after liver transplantation. The method was immunoSEQ multiplex PCR; TCRdb's version includes in-frame clones alone and lacks a portion of them. The sample has about 80,000 clones; 82% are singletons. Sample: CD4+ T cells from blood, taken 45 to 47 months after liver transplant. These receptors were collected from a human patient who received a liver transplant. Some of the T cells may derive from the graft donor. Each CDR3 is given with its conserved first and last residue. A D gene is named only where the DNA matches it firmly. Clone size is not always given. Where it is, it says once, few, many or a class for expanded clones.

v_call	j_call	clone_size	d_call	cdr3_nt	cdr3_aa
TRBV20-1	TRBJ2-5	once	-	TGCAGTGCTAAGCCCCAAGAGACCCAGTACTTC	CSAKPQETQYF
TRBV7-9	TRBJ2-5	-	-	TGTGCCAGCAGCTTAGGGGCACGGGGCCCAGAGACCCAGTACTTC	CASSLGARGPETQYF
TRBV7-2	TRBJ2-5	few	-	TGTGCCAGCAGCGACCTGGGGGGGGGCCCCCGGGCGACCCAGTACTTC	CASSDLGGGPRATQYF
TRBV2	TRBJ2-7	-	TRBD1	TGTGCCAGCAGTGAATCAGCCGTCGGACAGGAGATCGAGCAGTACTTC	CASSESAVGQEIEQYF
TRBV6-1	TRBJ2-7	-	-	TGTGCCAGCAGTGACCTCTACGAGCAGTACTTC	CASSDLYEQYF
TRBV7-9	TRBJ2-2	-	-	TGTGCCAGCAGCTTACGGACACCCCGTGCGAACACCGGGGAGCTGTTTTTT	CASSLRTPRANTGELFF
TRBV10-3	TRBJ2-7	-	-	TGTGCCATCAGTGGTGCTAGACGCGAGCAGTACTTC	CAISGARREQYF
TRBV7-2	TRBJ2-3	-	-	TGTGCCAGCACAGGATTGGTAAACACAGATACGCAGTATTTT	CASTGLVNTDTQYF
TRBV7-8	TRBJ1-1	-	-	TGTGCCAGCAGCTTCTTGAACACTGAAGCTTTCTTT	CASSFLNTEAFF
TRBV27	TRBJ1-5	-	TRBD1	TGTGCCAGCAGTCCCCACAGGGGAACCGTCCCTAGCAATCAGCCCCAGCATTTT	CASSPHRGTVPSNQPQHF
TRBV28	TRBJ1-1	-	-	TGTGCCAGCAGTTTTATTGTCTCCGGGGGCTCGGGGGACACTGAAGCTTTCTTT	CASSFIVSGGSGDTEAFF
TRBV6-6	TRBJ2-1	-	TRBD2	TGTGCCAGCAGCTCTCGGGACTACCACAATGAGCAGTTCTTC	CASSSRDYHNEQFF
TRBV9	TRBJ1-1	once	-	TGTGCCAGCAGCCCCCGAGACAGGTCGAACACTGAAGCTTTCTTT	CASSPRDRSNTEAFF
TRBV6-6	TRBJ1-1	-	TRBD1	TGTGCCAGCAGGGAAAACAGGGGGCCGACTGAAGCTTTCTTT	CASRENRGPTEAFF
TRBV7-8	TRBJ1-3	once	TRBD1	TGTGCCAGCAGCTTTTCAGGGGGCGCGAGGGGAAACACCATATATTTT	CASSFSGGARGNTIYF
TRBV27	TRBJ2-6	few	-	TGTGCCAGCAGTTTCGGGATCCGATTAACTGGGGCCAACGTCCTGACTTTC	CASSFGIRLTGANVLTF
TRBV6-1	TRBJ2-3	-	-	TGTGCCAGCAGTGAAGCGGGACAAGCTACGCAGTATTTT	CASSEAGQATQYF
TRBV4-1	TRBJ2-1	once	TRBD2	TGCGCCAGCAGAGTAGCGGGAGGGCGGAGTGAGCAGTTCTTC	CASRVAGGRSEQFF
TRBV28	TRBJ1-2	-	-	TGTGCCAGCAGCCCCGGACTGGGGAGCTATGGCTACACCTTC	CASSPGLGSYGYTF
TRBV7-2	TRBJ2-1	-	TRBD2	TGTGCCAGCAGCCTCCATATGCTAGCGGGACTCGGTGAGCAGTTCTTC	CASSLHMLAGLGEQFF
TRBV7-3	TRBJ2-3	-	-	TGTGCCAGCAGCGCTCAAGGGGGGGCTGGAGATACGCAGTATTTT	CASSAQGGAGDTQYF
TRBV7-8	TRBJ2-2	once	TRBD2	TGTGCCAGCAGCTTTCTCAGCGGGAGAGGGACCGGGGAGCTGTTTTTT	CASSFLSGRGTGELFF
TRBV7-3	TRBJ2-3	-	TRBD2	TGTGCCAGCAGCCCCCAGGGACTAGCGTTAGCAGATACGCAGTATTTT	CASSPQGLALADTQYF
TRBV28	TRBJ1-4	-	-	TGTGCCAGCTTCAGGTCCGGGACGGGGCGACCAGGGGAAAAACTGTTTTTT	CASFRSGTGRPGEKLFF
TRBV19	TRBJ2-7	once	TRBD2	TGTGCCAGTAACGTCGGCGGGAGCTCCTACGAGCAGTACTTC	CASNVGGSSYEQYF
TRBV5-4	TRBJ1-1	-	-	TGTGCCAGCAGCTTGGCTGGACCGCTGAACACTGAAGCTTTCTTT	CASSLAGPLNTEAFF
TRBV28	TRBJ2-5	-	-	TGTGCCAGCAGTTTTATCGGTACAGTGGCTCGAGAGACCCAGTACTTC	CASSFIGTVARETQYF
TRBV29-1	TRBJ2-1	few	TRBD2	TGCAGCGTGGCAAGCGGGACGGCCTACAATGAGCAGTTCTTC	CSVASGTAYNEQFF
TRBV11-2	TRBJ2-7	-	TRBD1	TGTGCCAGCAGTTCGGGGGACAGGGCGGGCGAGCAGTACTTC	CASSSGDRAGEQYF
TRBV29-1	TRBJ2-7	-	-	TGCAGCGTTCGGACCTTCTACGAGCAGTACTTC	CSVRTFYEQYF
TRBV6-1	TRBJ2-1	-	-	TGTGCCAGCAGCGAGGGCAGGTGGCCGAATGAGCAGTTCTTC	CASSEGRWPNEQFF
TRBV5-1	TRBJ2-3	-	-	TGCGCCAGCAGCTTGAGTCCTAGCGCTGGCACAGATACGCAGTATTTT	CASSLSPSAGTDTQYF
TRBV11-2	TRBJ2-7	-	TRBD2	TGTGCCAGCAGCTTATACCGGGAGGGCCTTTCCGAGCAGTACTTC	CASSLYREGLSEQYF
TRBV4-1	TRBJ2-3	-	-	TGCGCCAGCAGCGACCGACAGAAGATCACAGATACGCAGTATTTT	CASSDRQKITDTQYF
TRBV7-8	TRBJ1-2	-	TRBD1	TGTGCCAGCAGCGGGGACAGGGAAGGGGGCGGCTACACCTTC	CASSGDREGGGYTF
TRBV28	TRBJ2-7	few	-	TGTGCCAGCAGTTTATCCCCAGGGCTGGAGGAGCAGTACTTC	CASSLSPGLEEQYF
TRBV6-1	TRBJ1-1	-	-	TGTGCCAGCAGGATGAACACTGAAGCTTTCTTT	CASRMNTEAFF
TRBV6-5	TRBJ1-1	-	TRBD1	TGTGCCAGCAGCCCACAGGGGTTGGGAGCTTTCTTT	CASSPQGLGAFF
TRBV6-4	TRBJ2-3	-	-	TGTGCCAGCAGTGTGGAGGCCGGGACGAGGGATACGCAGTATTTT	CASSVEAGTRDTQYF
TRBV4-3	TRBJ2-6	-	-	TGCGCCAGCAGCCAACGCCCGGGGGCGGGATTCAGCTCTGGGGCCAACGTCCTGACTTTC	CASSQRPGAGFSSGANVLTF
TRBV4-3	TRBJ2-6	-	TRBD1	TGCGCCAGCAGCCAAGTACAGGGACAGCTCTCTGGGGCCAACGTCCTGACTTTC	CASSQVQGQLSGANVLTF
TRBV5-6	TRBJ1-2	once	TRBD1	TGTGCCAGCAGCTTGATGGAGGGGGCCGGGGTTAAGGGTCTATATGGCTACACCTTC	CASSLMEGAGVKGLYGYTF
TRBV23-1	TRBJ1-5	once	-	TGCGCCAGCATCCCGGGACGGAAGCTTTATAGCAATCAGCCCCAGCATTTT	CASIPGRKLYSNQPQHF
TRBV6-5	TRBJ2-7	-	TRBD1	TGTGCCAGCAGTTACGGCAGGGGGTTTTACGAGCAGTACTTC	CASSYGRGFYEQYF
TRBV6-6	TRBJ2-7	-	-	TGTGCCAGCAGTTACGGCGGTAGTCGGGACGAGCAGTACTTC	CASSYGGSRDEQYF
TRBV25-1	TRBJ1-4	few	TRBD1	TGTGCCAGCAGTGATCCCGGACAGGGCAGTGAAAAACTGTTTTTT	CASSDPGQGSEKLFF